This TCR beta chain stems from a study of blood T cell repertoires in COVID-19. Trimming took off 2 bases at V and 6 bases at J, with 13 bases between the two ends. Germline CDR1 MNHEY, CDR2 SVGAGI. The CDR3 loop spans 14 amino acids. Repertoires were generated with immunoSEQ multiplex PCR, while TCRdb's copy carries only in-frame clones and drops some. The sample has around 100,000 clones; roughly 80% are singletons. The source material was peripheral blood. The source is a man at least 80 years old with COVID-19, enrolled during active disease. This chain links TRBV6-5 with TRBJ1-1; D perhaps matches TRBD1 (6 bases). In DNA, the CDR3 is TGTGCCAGCAGTTACCTCCCAGAGGGGGCTGAAGCTTTCTTT. Residues: CASSYLPEGAEAFF.